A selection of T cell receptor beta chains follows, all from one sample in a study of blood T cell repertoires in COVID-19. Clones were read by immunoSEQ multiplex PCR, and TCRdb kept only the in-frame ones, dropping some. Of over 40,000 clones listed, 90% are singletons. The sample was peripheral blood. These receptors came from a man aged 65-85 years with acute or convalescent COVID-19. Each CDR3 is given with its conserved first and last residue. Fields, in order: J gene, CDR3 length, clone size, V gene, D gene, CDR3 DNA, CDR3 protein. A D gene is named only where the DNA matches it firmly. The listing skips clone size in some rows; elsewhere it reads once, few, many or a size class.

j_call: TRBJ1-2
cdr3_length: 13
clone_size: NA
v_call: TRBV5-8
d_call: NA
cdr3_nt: TGTGCCAGCAGCTTGACAGGCGTCTATGGCTACACCTTC
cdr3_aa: CASSLTGVYGYTF

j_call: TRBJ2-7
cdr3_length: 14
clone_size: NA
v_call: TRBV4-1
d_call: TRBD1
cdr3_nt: TGCGCCAGCAGCCACGGACAGGGGGAGTACGAGCAGTACTTC
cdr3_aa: CASSHGQGEYEQYF

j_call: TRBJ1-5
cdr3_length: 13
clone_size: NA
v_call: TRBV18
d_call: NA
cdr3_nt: TGTGCCAGCTCACCGGGCAGCAATCAGCCCCAGCATTTT
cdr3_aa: CASSPGSNQPQHF

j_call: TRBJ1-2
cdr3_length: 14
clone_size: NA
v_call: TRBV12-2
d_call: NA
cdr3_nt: TGTGCAAGTCGGGATGACAGGGGCAACTATGGCTACACCTTC
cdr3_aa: CASRDDRGNYGYTF

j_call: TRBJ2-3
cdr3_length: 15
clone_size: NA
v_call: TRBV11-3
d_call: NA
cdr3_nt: TGTGCCAGCAGCTTAGGCGGGGTCAACACAGATACGCAGTATTTT
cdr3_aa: CASSLGGVNTDTQYF

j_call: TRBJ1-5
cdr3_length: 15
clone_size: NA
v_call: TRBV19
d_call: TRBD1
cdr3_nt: TGTGCCAGTAGTATTACGACAGGGGGGCTGCAGCCCCAGCATTTT
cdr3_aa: CASSITTGGLQPQHF

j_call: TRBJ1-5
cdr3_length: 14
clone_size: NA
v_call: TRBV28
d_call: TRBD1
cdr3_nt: TGTGCGACCCTCGGACAGGTCAATAATCAGCCCCAGCATTTT
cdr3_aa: CATLGQVNNQPQHF

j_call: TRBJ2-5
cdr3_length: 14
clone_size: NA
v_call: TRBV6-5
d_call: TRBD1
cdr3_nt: TGTGCCAGCAGTTACGACAGGGCCCAAGAGACCCAGTACTTC
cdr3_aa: CASSYDRAQETQYF

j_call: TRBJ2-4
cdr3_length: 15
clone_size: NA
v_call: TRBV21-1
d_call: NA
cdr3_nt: TGTGCCAGCAGCAGGACTAGCGGGGACAAAAACATTCAGTACTTC
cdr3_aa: CASSRTSGDKNIQYF

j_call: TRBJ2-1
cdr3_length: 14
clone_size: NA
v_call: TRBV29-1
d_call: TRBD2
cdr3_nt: TGCAGCGTTACCCATGGACTAGCGAGGAATGAGCAGTTCTTC
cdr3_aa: CSVTHGLARNEQFF

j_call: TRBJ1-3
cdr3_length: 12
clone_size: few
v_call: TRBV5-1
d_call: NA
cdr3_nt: TGCGCCGTCCACAGGGCTGGAAACACCATATATTTT
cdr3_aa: CAVHRAGNTIYF

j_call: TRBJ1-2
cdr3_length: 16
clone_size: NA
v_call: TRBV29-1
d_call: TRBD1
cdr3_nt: TGCAGCGTTGATTTTAAGGCAGGGGGGTTTCTTAATGGCTACACCTTC
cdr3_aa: CSVDFKAGGFLNGYTF

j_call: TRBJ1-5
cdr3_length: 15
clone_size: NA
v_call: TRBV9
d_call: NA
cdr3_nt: TGTGCCAGCAGCGTAGGACAGAATAGCAATCAGCCCCAGCATTTT
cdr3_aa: CASSVGQNSNQPQHF

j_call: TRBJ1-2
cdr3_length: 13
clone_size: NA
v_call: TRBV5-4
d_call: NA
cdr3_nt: TGTGCCAGCAGCTTAAGCAGGTTCTATGGCTACACCTTC
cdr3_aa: CASSLSRFYGYTF

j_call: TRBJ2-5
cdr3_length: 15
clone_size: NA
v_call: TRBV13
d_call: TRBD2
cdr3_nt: TGTGCCAGCAGCTTACAGCGGGGGGGCCGAGAGACCCAGTACTTC
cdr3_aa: CASSLQRGGRETQYF

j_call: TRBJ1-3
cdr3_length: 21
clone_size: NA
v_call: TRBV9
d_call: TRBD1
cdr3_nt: TGTGCCAGCAGCGTAGCCCCCGGACAGGATAGGGGTCCCAAGTCTGGAAACACCATATATTTT
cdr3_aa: CASSVAPGQDRGPKSGNTIYF

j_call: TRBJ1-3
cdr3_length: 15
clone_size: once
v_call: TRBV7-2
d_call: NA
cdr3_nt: TGTGCCAGCAGCCCCGCCAGGGCTGTAGGAAACACCATATATTTT
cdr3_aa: CASSPARAVGNTIYF

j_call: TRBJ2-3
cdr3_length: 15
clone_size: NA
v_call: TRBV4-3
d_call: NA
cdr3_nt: TGCGCCAGCAGCCCTGTTGGGGGGACGGCAGATACGCAGTATTTT
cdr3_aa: CASSPVGGTADTQYF

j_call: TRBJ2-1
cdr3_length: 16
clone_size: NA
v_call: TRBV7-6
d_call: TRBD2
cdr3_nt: TGTGCCAGCAGCCCTCAGGGCGGGGGGGCGAGTCATGAGCAGTTCTTC
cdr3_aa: CASSPQGGGASHEQFF

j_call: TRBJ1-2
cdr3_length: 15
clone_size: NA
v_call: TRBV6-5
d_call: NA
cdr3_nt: TGTGCCAGCAGCCTCGACCCTACCAGAGGCTATGGCTACACCTTC
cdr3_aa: CASSLDPTRGYGYTF